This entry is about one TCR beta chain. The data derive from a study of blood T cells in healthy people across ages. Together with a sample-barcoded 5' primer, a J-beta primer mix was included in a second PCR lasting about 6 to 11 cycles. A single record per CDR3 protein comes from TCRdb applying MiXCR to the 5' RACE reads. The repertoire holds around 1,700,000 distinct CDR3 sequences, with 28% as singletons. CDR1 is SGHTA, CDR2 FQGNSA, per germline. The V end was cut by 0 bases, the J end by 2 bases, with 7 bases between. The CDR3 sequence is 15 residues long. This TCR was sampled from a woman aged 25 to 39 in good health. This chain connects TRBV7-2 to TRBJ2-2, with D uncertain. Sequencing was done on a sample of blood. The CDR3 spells CASSLAYTNTGELFF. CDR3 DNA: TGTGCCAGCAGCTTAGCTTATACCAACACCGGGGAGCTGTTTTTT.